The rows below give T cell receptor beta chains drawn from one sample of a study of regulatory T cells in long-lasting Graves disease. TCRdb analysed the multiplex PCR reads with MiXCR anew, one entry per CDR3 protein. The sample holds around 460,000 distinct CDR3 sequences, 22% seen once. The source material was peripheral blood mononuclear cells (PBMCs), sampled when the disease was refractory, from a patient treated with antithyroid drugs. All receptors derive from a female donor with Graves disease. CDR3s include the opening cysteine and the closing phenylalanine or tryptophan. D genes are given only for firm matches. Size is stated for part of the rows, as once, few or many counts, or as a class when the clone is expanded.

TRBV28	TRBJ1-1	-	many	TGTGCCAGCAGTTTCACCCGAGGGGACACTGAAGCTTTCTTT	CASSFTRGDTEAFF
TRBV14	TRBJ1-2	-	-	TGTGCCAGCACTCGCGGCGGCTATGGCTACACCTTC	CASTRGGYGYTF
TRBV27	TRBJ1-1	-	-	TGTGCCAGCAGTTTATCCCCCGGTTCGAACACTGAAGCTTTCTTT	CASSLSPGSNTEAFF
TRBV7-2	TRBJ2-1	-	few	TGTGCCAGCAGAGTAACCACGCCGGGATTCCATGAGCAGTTCTTC	CASRVTTPGFHEQFF
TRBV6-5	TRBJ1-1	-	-	TGTGCCAGCAGTTGGGGTCCCCCAGGGGAGGACACTGAAGCTTTCTTT	CASSWGPPGEDTEAFF
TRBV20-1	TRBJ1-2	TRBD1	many	TGCAGTGCTAGGGACAGGACCTTCAGGGGCTACACCTTC	CSARDRTFRGYTF
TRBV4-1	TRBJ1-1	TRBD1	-	TGCGCCAGCAGCCAAGATCGCGGGCAGGGGGCGATAGGGGACACTGAAGCTTTCTTT	CASSQDRGQGAIGDTEAFF
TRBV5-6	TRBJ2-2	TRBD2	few	TGTGCCAGCAGCTTGGTTTCCGGACTAGCGTACGGCGGGGAGCTGTTTTTT	CASSLVSGLAYGGELFF
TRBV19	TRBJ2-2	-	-	TGTGCCAGTAAGGGGGAATACACCGGGGAGCTGTTTTTT	CASKGEYTGELFF
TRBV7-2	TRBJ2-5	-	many	TGTGCCAGCAGCTCGGACGATTGGGAGACCCAGTACTTC	CASSSDDWETQYF
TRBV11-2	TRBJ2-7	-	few	TGTGCCAGCAGCTCCCAAGCGGGCACCTACGAGCAGTACTTC	CASSSQAGTYEQYF
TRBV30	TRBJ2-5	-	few	TGTGCCTGGAGTTCCCCCGACTATTTCCAAGAGACCCAGTACTTC	CAWSSPDYFQETQYF
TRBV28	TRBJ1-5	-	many	TGTGCCAGCAGTTTTGACCAGGGTGCGAGCAATCAGCCCCAGCATTTT	CASSFDQGASNQPQHF
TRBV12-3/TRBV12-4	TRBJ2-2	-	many	TGTGCCAGCAGTTCGCCAGGGATCGGGGAGCTGTTTTTT	CASSSPGIGELFF
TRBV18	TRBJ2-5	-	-	TGTGCCAGCTCACCACCAATCCGGGAACAAGAGACCCAGTACTTC	CASSPPIREQETQYF
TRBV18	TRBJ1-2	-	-	TGTGCCAGCTCACGACCGGGTCCCTTGGTCGTAGGCTACACCTTC	CASSRPGPLVVGYTF
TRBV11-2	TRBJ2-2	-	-	TGTGCCAGCAGCTACCACAGGGTCGCGAACACCGGGGAGCTGTTTTTT	CASSYHRVANTGELFF
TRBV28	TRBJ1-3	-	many	TGTGCCAGCAGTTTATTGAACAGGGCGTTTTTGGGAAACACCATATATTTT	CASSLLNRAFLGNTIYF
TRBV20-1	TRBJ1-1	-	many	TGCAGTGCTAGAGATGTGGCGTTGAACACTGAAGCTTTCTTT	CSARDVALNTEAFF
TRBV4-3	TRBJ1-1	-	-	TGCGCCAGCAGTACGGCAGCGGGCACTGAAGCTTTCTTT	CASSTAAGTEAFF
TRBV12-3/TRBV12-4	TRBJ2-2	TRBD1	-	TGTGCCAGCAGCCCACAGGGGAACTTGGGGACCGGGGAGCTGTTTTTT	CASSPQGNLGTGELFF
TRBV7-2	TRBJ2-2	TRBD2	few	TGTGCCAGCAGCTGGGGCCTAGCGGGACTAAACACCGGGGAGCTGTTTTTT	CASSWGLAGLNTGELFF
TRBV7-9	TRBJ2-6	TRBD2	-	TGTGCCAGCAGCTTACGGACTAGCGGGGGCCGGGCCTCTGGGGCCAACGTCCTGACTTTC	CASSLRTSGGRASGANVLTF
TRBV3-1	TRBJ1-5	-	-	TGTGCCAGCAGCCACCCAGGTACCAATCAGCCCCAGCATTTT	CASSHPGTNQPQHF
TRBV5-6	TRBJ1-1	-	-	TGTGCCAGCAGCCGCGCCTGGACGCAGAACACTGAAGCTTTCTTT	CASSRAWTQNTEAFF
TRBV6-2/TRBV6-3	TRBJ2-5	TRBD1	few	TGTGCCAGCAGTTATCGAGGGGGCCAAGGAGGGACCCAGTACTTC	CASSYRGGQGGTQYF
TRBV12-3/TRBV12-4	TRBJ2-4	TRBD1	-	TGTGCCGGCAGTTTGGGGACAGCGAAAAACATTCAGTACTTC	CAGSLGTAKNIQYF
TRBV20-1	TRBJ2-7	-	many	TGCAGTGCTAGAGCTGCCCTATTAACCTACGAGCAGTACTTC	CSARAALLTYEQYF
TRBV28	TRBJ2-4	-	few	TGTGCCAGCAACCCGGACGGAGGGGTCAACATTCAGTACTTC	CASNPDGGVNIQYF
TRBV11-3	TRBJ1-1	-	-	TGTGCCAGCAGCGTACAGGAGGAAGCTTTCTTT	CASSVQEEAFF
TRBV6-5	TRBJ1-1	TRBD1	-	TGTGCCAGCAGTTTCCACTGGACAGGGGGCGCGACTGAAGCTTTCTTT	CASSFHWTGGATEAFF
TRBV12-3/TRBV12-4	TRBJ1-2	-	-	TGTGCCAGCAGAACCCCCGGTGCCGGCTACACCTTC	CASRTPGAGYTF
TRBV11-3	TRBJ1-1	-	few	TGTGCCAGCAGCCGCGGACAGTATTACACTGAAGCTTTCTTT	CASSRGQYYTEAFF
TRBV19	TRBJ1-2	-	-	TGTGCCAGTTTGTCAAGACAGGCTCCCTATGGCTACACCTTC	CASLSRQAPYGYTF
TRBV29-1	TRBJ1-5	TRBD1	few	TGCAGCGTGGACAGGGGGACCGAAAAACGCAATCAGCCCCAGCATTTT	CSVDRGTEKRNQPQHF
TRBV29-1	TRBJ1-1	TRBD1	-	TGCAGCGTCGCTGGGACAGGGTTGAACACTGAAGCTTTCTTT	CSVAGTGLNTEAFF
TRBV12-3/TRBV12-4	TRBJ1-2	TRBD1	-	TGTGCCAGCAGCGAATTGGCGACAGGGGGCCCGGGTGGCTACACCTTC	CASSELATGGPGGYTF
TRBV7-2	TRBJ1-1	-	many	TGTGCCAGCAGCGCGCGACAGAAGATAGCTTTCTTT	CASSARQKIAFF
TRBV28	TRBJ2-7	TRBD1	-	TGTGCCAGCAGCCCGCCTGGTGGGGACAGGGGGCCATACGAGCAGTACTTC	CASSPPGGDRGPYEQYF
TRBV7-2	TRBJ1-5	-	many	TGTGCCAGCAGCTTAGGAGTCACCAGTTATAGCAATCAGCCCCAGCATTTT	CASSLGVTSYSNQPQHF
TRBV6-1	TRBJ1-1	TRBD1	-	TGTGCCAGCACAGGGGGTTCGAGCACTGAAGCTTTCTTT	CASTGGSSTEAFF
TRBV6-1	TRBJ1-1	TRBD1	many	TGTGCCAGCAGTGAAGCATACAGGGGGGCGGCTTTCTTT	CASSEAYRGAAFF
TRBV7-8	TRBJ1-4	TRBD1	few	TGTGCCAGCAGCGATAACAGGGGGCGTTGGGTGAAACTGTTTTTT	CASSDNRGRWVKLFF
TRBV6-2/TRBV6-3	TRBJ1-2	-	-	TGTGCCAGCAGTTACCAGGGAGTCTATGGCTACACCTTC	CASSYQGVYGYTF
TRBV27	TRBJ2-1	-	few	TGTGCCAGCAGTTTTACAGGGTTCGGATGGGGTGACGAGCAGTTCTTC	CASSFTGFGWGDEQFF
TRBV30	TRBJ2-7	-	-	TGTGCCTGGAGTGAGCCATACGAGCAGTACTTC	CAWSEPYEQYF
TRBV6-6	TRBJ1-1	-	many	TGTGCCAGCAGTTACTCGGCTAGGGGGGTCCCACCAGCTTTCTTT	CASSYSARGVPPAFF
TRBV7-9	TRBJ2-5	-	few	TGTGCCAGCAGCTTAGCCTGGGCGAGCGAGGAGACCCAGTACTTC	CASSLAWASEETQYF
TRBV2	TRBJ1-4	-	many	TGTGCCAGCAGACTAGCAACTAATGAAAAACTGTTTTTT	CASRLATNEKLFF
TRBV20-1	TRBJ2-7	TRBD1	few	TGCAGTGCTAGAGCTGGCAGGGGGAAATCCTACGAGCAGTACTTC	CSARAGRGKSYEQYF
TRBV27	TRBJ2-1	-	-	TGTGCCAGCAGTTTATCGACGGGCCTCTCCTACAATGAGCAGTTCTTC	CASSLSTGLSYNEQFF